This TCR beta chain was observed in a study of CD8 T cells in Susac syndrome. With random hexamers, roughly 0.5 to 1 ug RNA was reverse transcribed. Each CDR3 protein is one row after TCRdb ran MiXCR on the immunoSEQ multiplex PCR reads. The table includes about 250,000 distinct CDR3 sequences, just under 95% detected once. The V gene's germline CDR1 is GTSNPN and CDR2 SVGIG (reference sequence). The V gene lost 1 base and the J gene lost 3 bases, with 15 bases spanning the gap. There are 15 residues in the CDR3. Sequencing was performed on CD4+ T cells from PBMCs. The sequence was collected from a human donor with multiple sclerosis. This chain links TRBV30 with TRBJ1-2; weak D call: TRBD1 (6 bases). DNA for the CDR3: TGTGCCTGGAGTGCTGACAGGATCCTTTACTATGGCTACACCTTC. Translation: CAWSADRILYYGYTF. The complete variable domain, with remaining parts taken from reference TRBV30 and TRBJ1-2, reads SQTIHQWPATLVQPVGSPLSLECTVEGTSNPNLYWYRQAAGRGLQLLFYSVGIGQISSEVPQNLSASRPQDRQFILSSKKLLLSDSGFYLCAWSADRILYYGYTFGSGTRLTVV.